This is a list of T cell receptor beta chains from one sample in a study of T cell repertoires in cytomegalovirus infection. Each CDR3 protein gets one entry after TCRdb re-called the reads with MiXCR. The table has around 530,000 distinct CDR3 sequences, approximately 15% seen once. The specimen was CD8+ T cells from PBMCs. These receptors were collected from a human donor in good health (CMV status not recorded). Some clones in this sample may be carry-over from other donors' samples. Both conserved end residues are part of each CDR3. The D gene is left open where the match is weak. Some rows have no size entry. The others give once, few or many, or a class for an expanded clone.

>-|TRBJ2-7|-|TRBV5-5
CASSLSGAHEQYF
TGTGCCAGCAGCTTGTCCGGGGCCCACGAGCAGTACTTC
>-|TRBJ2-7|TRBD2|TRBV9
CASSASGTRSGEQYF
TGTGCCAGCAGCGCGTCAGGGACTAGGTCAGGCGAGCAGTACTTC
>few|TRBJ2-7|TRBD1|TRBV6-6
CASSPGQGSPYEQYF
TGTGCCAGCAGCCCCGGACAGGGGAGTCCCTACGAGCAGTACTTC
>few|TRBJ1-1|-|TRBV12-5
CASGRELWANTEAFF
TGTGCTAGTGGGAGGGAGTTGTGGGCGAACACTGAAGCTTTCTTT
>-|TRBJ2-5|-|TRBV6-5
CASSSLTEETQYF
TGTGCCAGCAGTTCCCTGACAGAAGAGACCCAGTACTTC
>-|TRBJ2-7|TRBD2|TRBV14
CASSLADWTSGRASSYEQYF
TGTGCCAGCAGCCTAGCCGACTGGACTAGCGGGAGGGCGAGCTCCTACGAGCAGTACTTC
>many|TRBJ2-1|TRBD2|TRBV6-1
CASKRGLPKSTYNEQFF
TGTGCCAGCAAGAGGGGACTACCTAAGAGCACCTACAATGAGCAGTTCTTC
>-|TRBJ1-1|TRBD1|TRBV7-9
CASSGLGTGGVTEAFF
TGTGCCAGCAGCGGCCTAGGGACAGGGGGCGTCACTGAAGCTTTCTTT
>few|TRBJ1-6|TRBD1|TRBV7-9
CASSSSGTGDPPLHF
TGTGCCAGCAGCTCGTCCGGGACAGGGGATCCACCCCTCCACTTT
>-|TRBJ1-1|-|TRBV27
CASSLDPRNTEAFF
TGTGCCAGCAGCCTCGACCCGAGGAACACTGAAGCTTTCTTT
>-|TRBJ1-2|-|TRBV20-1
CSVDRGGTGYTF
TGCAGTGTCGATCGGGGGGGGACAGGCTACACCTTC
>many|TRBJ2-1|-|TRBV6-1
CASSGRGPNEQFF
TGTGCCAGCAGTGGGAGAGGCCCAAATGAGCAGTTCTTC
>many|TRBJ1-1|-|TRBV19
CASSRGQIWGDTEAFF
TGTGCCAGTAGCCGAGGACAGATCTGGGGGGACACTGAAGCTTTCTTT
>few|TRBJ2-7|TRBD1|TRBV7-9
CASSWPGQGDYEQYF
TGTGCCAGCAGCTGGCCGGGACAGGGGGACTACGAGCAGTACTTC